This is a list of T cell receptor beta chains from one sample in a study of cytomegalovirus exposure and HLA in healthy donors. Using immunoSEQ multiplex PCR, the repertoire was profiled, and TCRdb retains in-frame clones only, with some absent. The sample records 190,000 or so clones, 70% to 80% being singletons. Specimen: PBMCs. The receptors shown here come from a girl between 10 and 17 years old in good health and CMV-seropositive. The conserved cysteine and the conserved F or W are not part of the CDR3 here. D genes are given only for firm matches. Expanded clones get a size class; other rows say once, few or many, or leave the size out.

V gene: TRBV7-2
J gene: TRBJ1-2
D gene: TRBD1
clone size: once
CDR3 protein: ASSLAGTGGYGYT

V gene: TRBV5-6
J gene: TRBJ2-3
D gene: TRBD2
clone size: .
CDR3 protein: ASSLSVTSGGTQY

V gene: TRBV10-3
J gene: TRBJ2-7
D gene: .
clone size: .
CDR3 protein: AISEDKREQY

V gene: TRBV6-5
J gene: TRBJ2-7
D gene: TRBD2
clone size: .
CDR3 protein: ASSYGGGSYEQY

V gene: TRBV19
J gene: TRBJ1-2
D gene: .
clone size: few
CDR3 protein: ASSIAVIDGYT

V gene: TRBV25-1
J gene: TRBJ1-2
D gene: .
clone size: .
CDR3 protein: ASSGPGQLWYGYT

V gene: TRBV5-5
J gene: TRBJ1-5
D gene: .
clone size: few
CDR3 protein: ASSPGLSGASNQPQH

V gene: TRBV4-3
J gene: TRBJ2-3
D gene: TRBD2
clone size: .
CDR3 protein: ASSQDRLAGPTDTQY

V gene: TRBV7-9
J gene: TRBJ1-1
D gene: .
clone size: .
CDR3 protein: ASSPGRTQTEAF

V gene: TRBV5-1
J gene: TRBJ2-3
D gene: .
clone size: .
CDR3 protein: ASRELALTDTQY

V gene: TRBV25-1
J gene: TRBJ1-2
D gene: .
clone size: .
CDR3 protein: ASSEWGDYYGYT

V gene: TRBV5-1
J gene: TRBJ1-1
D gene: .
clone size: .
CDR3 protein: ASSYTGNTEAF

V gene: TRBV29-1
J gene: TRBJ2-7
D gene: .
clone size: .
CDR3 protein: SVVAGAWHEQY

V gene: TRBV30
J gene: TRBJ1-2
D gene: .
clone size: .
CDR3 protein: AWRGAYGYT

V gene: TRBV7-8
J gene: TRBJ2-6
D gene: .
clone size: .
CDR3 protein: ASSLGGQTGANVLT

V gene: TRBV14
J gene: TRBJ1-1
D gene: .
clone size: .
CDR3 protein: ASSPSRSGVGTEAF